Below are 21 T cell receptor beta chains sequenced from a single sample in a study of T cells in Graves' hyperthyroidism and ophthalmopathy. Authors of the study amplified TCR beta CDR3 regions from RNA transcripts. HTBI primers were employed in a first-round RT-PCR of the TCR CDR3. MiXCR, applied by TCRdb to the multiplex PCR reads, yields one record per CDR3 protein. This sample carries 500,000 to 800,000 distinct CDR3 sequences, approximately 42% of them seen once, and the ten largest clones take roughly 7.2%. Sequencing input: peripheral blood or thyroid tissue (not recorded which). The receptors originated from an adult man with Graves' disease, either hyperthyroidism or ophthalmopathy (not recorded which).

The rearrangement links TRBV9 to TRBJ2-5, with 8 bases aligning to TRBD2. Trimming took 4 bases from V and 1 from J; bases not matched to a gene: 12. Germline assignment: CDR1 SGDLS and CDR2 YYNGEE. This CDR3 region has 17 residues. The CDR3 loop reads CASSLLNGRGAQETQYF. The CDR3 coding sequence is TGTGCCAGCAGCCTCCTGAACGGGCGGGGGGCCCAAGAGACCCAGTACTTC.

The table lists this clonotype with a few counts. This chain connects TRBV20-1 to TRBJ2-7; D remains ambiguous. The CDR3 sequence is 15 residues long. Trimming cost V 0 bases and J 0 bases, with 12 bases left between them. CDR1 and CDR2 from the germline V gene are DFQATT and SNEGSKA (reference sequence). CDR3 in DNA: TGCAGTGCTAGAGAAGGCGGCCGAGGCTCCTACGAGCAGTACTTC. Its translation is CSAREGGRGSYEQYF.

This chain links TRBV29-1 with TRBJ1-6; perhaps TRBD1 as D (6 bases). The CDR3 is 14 amino acids. Germline V gene lookup returns CDR1 SQVTM and CDR2 ANQGSEA. Trimming removed 6 bases from V and 8 bases from J, with 17 bases in between. The CDR3, as DNA: TGCAGCGTCCCAGGGGAGGGGATCGATTCACCCCTCCACTTT. It encodes CSVPGEGIDSPLHF. The full variable domain, completed using reference TRBV29-1 and TRBJ1-6, is SAVISQKPSRDICQRGTSLTIQCQVDSQVTMMFWYRQQPGQSLTLIATANQGSEATYESGFVIDKFPISRPNLTFSTLTVSNMSPEDSSIYLCSVPGEGIDSPLHFGNGTRLTVT.

Comments on this clonotype: Its ends do not fully match the called genes, so a read error is possible. The chain is built from TRBV10-3 and TRBJ1-5; 9 bases match TRBD1. Per germline, CDR1 ENHRY and CDR2 SYGVKD. CDR3 length: 17 amino acids. The CDR3 loop reads CASSLPGGQGSRQPQHF. CDR3 DNA sequence: TGTGCCAGCAGTTTACCCGGCGGACAGGGGTCGCGACAGCCCCAGCATTTT.

This clonotype was seen ten or more times. The rearrangement links TRBV10-3 to TRBJ2-5, with 10 bases that match TRBD1. Germline CDR1 is ENHRY and CDR2 is SYGVKD. The CDR3 has 14 residues. J lost 5 bases, V lost 10 bases, and 10 bases had no gene match. The CDR3 is CATYSGTGDETQYF. As DNA, the CDR3 is TGTGCCACCTACAGTGGGACAGGGGACGAGACCCAGTACTTC.

CDR3 amino acids: CASSLRNGYTF. CDR3 DNA sequence: TGTGCCAGCTCGTTGCGGAATGGCTACACCTTC. The rearrangement joins TRBV18 to TRBJ1-2; D unresolved. With 6 bases removed from V and 6 bases from J, the gap between germline ends came to 8 bases. Germline assignment: CDR1 KGHSH and CDR2 LQKENI. CDR3 length: 11 residues.

The chain carries TRBV7-9 and TRBJ2-7, with TRBD2 matching 14 bases. After removal of 6 bases from V and 8 bases from J, the junction contained 15 bases not matched to a gene. Germline V gives CDR1 SEHNR, CDR2 FQNEAQ (reference sequence). The length of the CDR3 is 17 residues. CDR3 sequence reads: CASSYPSGLAGAYQQYF. As DNA, the CDR3 is TGTGCCAGCAGTTACCCTTCGGGACTAGCGGGAGCATACCAGCAGTACTTC.

This clonotype was observed a handful of times. A read error may account for a junction end that differs from germline. The V and J genes are TRBV24-1 and TRBJ2-5, with D perhaps TRBD1 (6 bases). Germline V gene data show CDR1 as KGHDR and CDR2 as SFDVKD. This CDR3 has 9 residues. The chain's CDR3 is CATSGTTGF. The CDR3 DNA reads as TGTGCCACCAGTGGAACGACAGGCTTC.

Regarding this clonotype: Possible read error: a much larger clone is one base away. J is TRBJ1-1 and V is TRBV29-1; no firm D call. Per germline, CDR1 SQVTM and CDR2 ANQGSEA. This CDR3 is built from 14 residues. The CDR3 region has the DNA TGCGGCGTTGAAGATAGGCCGGTGAACACTGAAGCTTTCTTT. Protein sequence: CGVEDRPVNTEAFF. Together with reference TRBV29-1 and TRBJ1-1, the CDR3 gives the full variable domain: SAVISQKPSRDICQRGTSLTIQCQVDSQVTMMFWYRQQPGQSLTLIATANQGSEATYESGFVIDKFPISRPNLTFSTLTVSNMSPEDSSIYLCGVEDRPVNTEAFFGQGTRLTVV.

In its sample, this clonotype was seen a few times. The V gene is TRBV9, the J gene TRBJ2-7; D is undetermined. Germline V lookup: CDR1 SGDLS, CDR2 YYNGEE. The V end was cut by 0 bases, the J end by 0 bases, with 10 bases between. The CDR3 extends over 15 amino acids. CDR3: CASSVVAGPSYEQYF. The CDR3 nucleotides read TGTGCCAGCAGCGTAGTGGCAGGTCCCTCCTACGAGCAGTACTTC.

The chain has TRBV7-3 and TRBJ1-1; D remains unclear. The CDR3 runs to 14 residues. Trimming cost V 3 bases and J 0 bases, with 8 bases left between them. The germline V gene encodes CDR1 SGHTA and CDR2 FQGTGA. The CDR3 protein is CASSLVWMNTEAFF. Here the CDR3 DNA reads TGTGCCAGCAGCTTGGTTTGGATGAACACTGAAGCTTTCTTT.

This chain joins TRBV19 and TRBJ1-2, with D possibly being TRBD1 (6 bases). Trimming took off 3 bases at V and 4 bases at J, with 12 bases between the two ends. CDR3 length: 14 amino acids. CDR1 and CDR2 (germline): LNHDA, SQIVND (reference sequence). CDR3 DNA sequence: TGTGCCAGTAGTATGACGGACAGATTCTATGGCTACACCTTC. Its protein is CASSMTDRFYGYTF.

On this clonotype itself: A much bigger clone sits one base away, suggesting this may be a read error. The chain joins TRBV20-1 to TRBJ1-1; maybe TRBD1 (5 bases). The germline gives CDR1 DFQATT, CDR2 SNEGSKA (reference sequence). The CDR3 consists of 11 residues. Trimming took off 1 base at V and 6 bases at J, with 6 bases between the two ends. CDR3 protein: CSARGGAEAFF. The CDR3 nucleotides read TGCAGTGCTAGAGGGGGGGCTGAAGCTTTCTTT.

The chain is built from TRBV24-1 and TRBJ1-4; D remains ambiguous. Germline assignment: CDR1 KGHDR and CDR2 SFDVKD. CDR3 length equals 18 residues. V lost 9 bases and J 0 bases, leaving 22 bases between the germline ends. The DNA for the CDR3 is TGTGCCACCGCAACTAGCGGGGAAGAGAAGTCAACTAATGAAAAACTGTTTTTT. Protein product: CATATSGEEKSTNEKLFF.

This clonotype was recorded a few times. The J gene is TRBJ2-2, the V gene TRBV9; no clear D. The CDR3 runs to 15 residues. Germline CDR1 reads SGDLS; CDR2 reads YYNGEE. V was trimmed by 0 bases and J by 1 base, leaving 7 bases between them. CDR3 sequence reads: CASSVDDWNTGELFF. Written as DNA, the CDR3 is TGTGCCAGCAGCGTAGATGACTGGAACACCGGGGAGCTGTTTTTT. The full variable domain, completed using reference TRBV9 and TRBJ2-2, is DSGVTQTPKHLITATGQRVTLRCSPRSGDLSVYWYQQSLDQGLQFLIQYYNGEERAKGNILERFSAQQFPDLHSELNLSSLELGDSALYFCASSVDDWNTGELFFGEGSRLTVL.

In this sample, this clonotype turned up many times. The chain links TRBV19 to TRBJ2-5, with a tentative D call TRBD1 (6 bases). The CDR3 contains 13 residues. Trimming took off 9 bases at V and 7 bases at J, with 18 bases between the two ends. Looked up from germline, CDR1 is LNHDA and CDR2 is SQIVND (reference sequence). The CDR3 here is CASSDRQSGTQYF. The CDR3 DNA sequence: TGTGCCAGCAGTGACAGGCAATCTGGGACCCAGTACTTC.

The genes are TRBV15 and TRBJ1-4; no clear D. Trimming took off 3 bases at V and 5 bases at J, with 7 bases between the two ends. CDR1 and CDR2 from the germline V gene are LNHNV and YYDKDF (reference sequence). This CDR3 has 13 residues. The CDR3 DNA reads TGTGCCACCAGCAGCAGGATAAATGAAAAACTGTTTTTT. As protein: CATSSRINEKLFF. The full variable domain, rest sourced from reference TRBV15 and TRBJ1-4, is DAMVIQNPRYQVTQFGKPVTLSCSQTLNHNVMYWYQQKSSQAPKLLFHYYDKDFNNEADTPDNFQSRRPNTSFCFLDIRSPGLGDTAMYLCATSSRINEKLFFGSGTQLSVL.

With respect to this clonotype: One base away lies a much larger clone, so this may be a sequencing read error. The chain combines TRBV7-9 with TRBJ2-7; tentatively, D is TRBD1 or TRBD2 (5 bases each). With 4 bases removed from V and 8 bases from J, the gap between germline ends came to 9 bases. The length of the CDR3 is 11 residues. Germline CDR1 reads SEHNR; CDR2 reads FQNEAQ (reference sequence). The CDR3 sequence: CASSSTGQQYF. CDR3 DNA: TGTGCCAGCAGCTCGACGGGGCAGCAGTACTTC.

There are a few counts of this clonotype. This rearrangement joins TRBV15 to TRBJ1-4, with D tentatively TRBD1 (5 bases). The ends were cut back, 1 base at V and 1 base at J, with 7 bases in the middle. The germline gives CDR1 LNHNV, CDR2 YYDKDF (reference sequence). This CDR3 region has 15 residues. The CDR3 DNA reads as TGTGCCACCAGCAGAGGTGGGGGAACTAATGAAAAACTGTTTTTT. This encodes CATSRGGGTNEKLFF.

This clonotype has only a few counts. The genes are TRBV5-1 and TRBJ1-1; the match to TRBD1 covers 9 bases. Germline lookup yields CDR1 SGHRS and CDR2 YFSETQ. The CDR3 totals 15 residues. The trim removed 1 base at V and 3 bases at J, leaving 4 bases unmatched. For the CDR3, the DNA is TGCGCCAGCAGCTTGAACAGGGGGCTGGACACTGAAGCTTTCTTT. It is translated as CASSLNRGLDTEAFF.

A few counts support this clonotype. The rearrangement links TRBV5-1 to TRBJ2-7; possible D gene TRBD2, 6 bases. The CDR3 is 17 residues long. CDR1 is SGHRS and CDR2 is YFSETQ in the germline V gene. Trimming shortened V by 4 bases and J by 2 bases, and 22 bases separated the two germline ends. CDR3 region: CASSPGLGGIRTYEQYF. In nucleotides, the CDR3 is TGCGCCAGCAGCCCGGGCCTCGGAGGGATAAGGACCTACGAGCAGTACTTC.